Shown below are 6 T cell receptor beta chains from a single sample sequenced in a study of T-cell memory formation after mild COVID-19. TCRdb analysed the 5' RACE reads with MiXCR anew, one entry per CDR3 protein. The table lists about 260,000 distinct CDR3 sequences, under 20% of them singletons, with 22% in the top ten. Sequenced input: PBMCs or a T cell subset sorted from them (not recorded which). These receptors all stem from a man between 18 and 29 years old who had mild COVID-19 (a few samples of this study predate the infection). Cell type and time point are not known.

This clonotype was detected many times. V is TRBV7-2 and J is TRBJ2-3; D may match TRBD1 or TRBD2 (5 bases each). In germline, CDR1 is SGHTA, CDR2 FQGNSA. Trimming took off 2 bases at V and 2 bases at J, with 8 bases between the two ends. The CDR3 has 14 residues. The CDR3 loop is CASSLTGTTDTQYF. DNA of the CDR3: TGTGCCAGCAGCTTAACGGGGACCACAGATACGCAGTATTTT.

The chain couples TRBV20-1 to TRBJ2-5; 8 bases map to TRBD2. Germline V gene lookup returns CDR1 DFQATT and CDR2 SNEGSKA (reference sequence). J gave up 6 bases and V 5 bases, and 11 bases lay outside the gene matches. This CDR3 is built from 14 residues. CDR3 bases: TGCAGTGCTTCCGGCGCAGCGGGGGTCAAGACCCAGTACTTC. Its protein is CSASGAAGVKTQYF.

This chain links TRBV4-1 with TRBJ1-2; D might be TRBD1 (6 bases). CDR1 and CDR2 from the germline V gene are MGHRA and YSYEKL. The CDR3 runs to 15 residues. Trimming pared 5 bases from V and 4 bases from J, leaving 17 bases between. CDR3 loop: CASSSGRGGGYGYTF. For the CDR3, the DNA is TGCGCCAGCAGCTCAGGGCGGGGAGGGGGCTATGGCTACACCTTC.

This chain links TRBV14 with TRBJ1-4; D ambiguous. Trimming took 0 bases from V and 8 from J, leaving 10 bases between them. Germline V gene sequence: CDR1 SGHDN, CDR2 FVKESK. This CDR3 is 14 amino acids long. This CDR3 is CASSQDYPGEKLFF. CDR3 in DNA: TGTGCCAGCAGCCAAGATTATCCGGGGGAAAAACTGTTTTTT.

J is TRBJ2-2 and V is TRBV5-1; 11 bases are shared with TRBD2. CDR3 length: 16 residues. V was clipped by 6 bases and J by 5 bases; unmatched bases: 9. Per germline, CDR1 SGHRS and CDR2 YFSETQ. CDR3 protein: CASIPSGGPWTGELFF. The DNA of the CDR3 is TGCGCCAGCATCCCTAGCGGGGGGCCGTGGACCGGGGAGCTGTTTTTT.

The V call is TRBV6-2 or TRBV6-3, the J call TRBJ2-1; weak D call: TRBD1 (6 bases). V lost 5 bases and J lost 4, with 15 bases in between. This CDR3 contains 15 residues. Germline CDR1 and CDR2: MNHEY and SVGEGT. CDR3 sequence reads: CASSRHRDEYNEQFF. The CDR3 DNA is TGTGCCAGCAGTCGCCACAGGGACGAGTACAATGAGCAGTTCTTC.